A single sample is the source of the 4 T cell receptor beta chains below, sequenced in a study of identical twins' blood T cells. TCRdb re-called the 5' RACE reads through MiXCR, storing one row per CDR3 protein. The data hold 350,000 to 450,000 distinct CDR3 sequences, with over 25% observed a single time. The sequencing input was PBMCs. The source of these receptors is a woman aged 18-55 years in good health.

As concerns this clonotype: A much larger clone lies a single base off, so this may be a read error. The rearrangement links TRBV29-1 to TRBJ1-2, with D maybe TRBD1 (6 bases). Per germline, CDR1 SQVTM and CDR2 ANQGSEA. This CDR3 contains 15 residues. In DNA form, the CDR3 reads TGCAGCGTTGACGTAGGCGGGGGGCTTAACTATGACTACACCTTC. Encoded protein: CSVDVGGGLNYDYTF.

To note about this clonotype: An end of the junction does not agree with germline; a read error may underlie this. The chain links TRBV6-5 to TRBJ1-4, with a possible D match to TRBD1 (6 bases). Germline V gene sequence: CDR1 MNHEY, CDR2 SVGAGI. This CDR3 has 15 residues. The CDR3 protein is CASSYSAGEWEKPFF. CDR3 nucleotides: TGTGCCAGCAGTTACTCAGCAGGGGAGTGGGAAAAACCGTTTTTT.

Note on this clonotype: One junction end does not reproduce the germline sequence, and a read error may be involved. The J gene is TRBJ2-1, the V gene TRBV5-1; D remains unclear. This CDR3 has 15 residues. Germline-derived CDR1 and CDR2 are SGHRS and YFSETQ. As DNA, the CDR3 is TGCGCCAGCAGCTTGGTTCAAAGCTCCCACAATGAGCAGTTCTTC. Residues: CASSLVQSSHNEQFF. The full variable domain, in which reference TRBV5-1 and TRBJ2-1 provide the parts outside the CDR3, is KAGVTQTPRYLIKTRGQQVTLSCSPISGHRSVSWYQQTPGQGLQFLFEYFSETQRNKGNFPGRFSGRQFSNSRSEMNVSTLELGDSALYLCASSLVQSSHNEQFFGPGTRLTVL.

The V gene is TRBV7-9, the J gene TRBJ2-7, with TRBD1 matching over 10 bases. Per the germline V gene, CDR1 is SEHNR and CDR2 is FQNEAQ (reference sequence). The CDR3 runs 16 residues. V shed 5 bases and J 6 bases; nucleotides not matched to a gene: 13. The CDR3 region has the DNA TGTGCCAGCAGCGCTCCTTTTGTCGGGACAGGGGTCGAGCAGTACTTC. As protein: CASSAPFVGTGVEQYF. The whole variable domain, remainder taken from reference TRBV7-9 and TRBJ2-7, is DTGVSQNPRHKITKRGQNVTFRCDPISEHNRLYWYRQTLGQGPEFLTYFQNEAQLEKSRLLSDRFSAERPKGSFSTLEIQRTEQGDSAMYLCASSAPFVGTGVEQYFGPGTRLTVT.